This TCR beta chain was observed in a study of blood T cell repertoires in COVID-19 (dated by TCRdb to about 2020). At the level of the whole study: Samples from collaborators originated in the United States, Italy and Spain and spanned both the acute and convalescent phases of COVID-19. The prospective study material was composed of cDNA or gDNA derived from T cells, B-cell-depleted T cells, or PBMCs. Deeply sampled blood TCRbeta repertoires from subjects exposed to, actively infected with, or recovered from COVID-19 were included in the dataset. The repertoires were released in a freely available public database meant as a resource for research on the immune response to SARS-CoV-2. The samples were drawn from two sources: the first 160 participants of the ongoing ImmuneRACE study, and fewer than 1,500 subjects contributed by 6 global collaborators. Sample metadata almost always included a de-identified subject ID, COVID-19 status, age in years and sex. Where HLA class I and class II types were available, the types were taken from metadata supplied by the sample provider, not from assay-based typing.

Collaborating institutions collected whole blood in K2EDTA tubes following their own protocols. For TCRbeta analysis, collaborator samples were shipped as frozen whole blood, as isolated PBMCs, or as DNA extracted from either sample type. Its CDR3 holds 17 amino acids, cysteine through phenylalanine. The CDR3 DNA has 51 bases and is translated from base 1. V lost 1 base and J lost 1 base, and the count of bases not matched to a germline gene is 7. CDR1 SEHNR and CDR2 FQNEAQ are derived from the germline V gene (reference sequence). Results and caveats for the whole study, not just this receptor: The quantity of clinical and demographic metadata differed by source and by participant and was supplied without curation.

TCRbeta CDR3 regions were amplified from genomic DNA by means of the immunoSEQ Assay, a bias-controlled multiplex PCR. Regarding the original processing steps: Nucleated cell counts per sample were estimated from amplification of reference gene primers within the assay. Sequence reads were collapsed and filtered to measure the absolute abundance of every unique TCRbeta CDR3 rearrangement. Productive Simpson clonality was computed per sample as the square root of Simpson's diversity index over productive rearrangements. The immuneACCESS repertoire file appears here via TCRdb, limited to in-frame rearrangements. These files lack a portion of the clones; in checked studies, under half of the deficit traces to unresolved V genes, and the cause of the others is not known. The D gene and trimming were derived from the DNA, and the V and J assignments and clone size from that table. This sample has about 670,000 clones in its table, and about nine tenths of those were observed once. The ten largest clones take up roughly 0.25% of the sample.

For this clone: Its antigen remains undetermined. No clone much larger than this one lies a single base away; base qualities are absent.

Sample: peripheral blood. The receptor chain draws on TRBV7-9 and TRBJ1-1, with TRBD1 matching 9 junction bases. The origin of this receptor is a woman between 18 and 29 years old with acute or convalescent COVID-19. The sequence in DNA is TGTGCCAGCAGCTTAGAGGGGGGACAGGGCCCGAACACTGAAGCTTTCTTT. This codes for CASSLEGGQGPNTEAFF.